Sequencing of this T cell receptor beta chain was carried out in a study of blood T cell repertoires in COVID-19. The CDR3 has 15 amino acids. CDR1 and CDR2 from the germline V gene are LGHNA and YSLEER. V was pared by 0 bases and J by 6 bases, with 14 bases between. Assay used: immunoSEQ multiplex PCR; TCRdb lists only in-frame clones, some missing. The sample has around 270,000 clones, around nine tenths seen once. Sample: peripheral blood. This clonotype was sampled from a man aged 35-49 years who had recovered from COVID-19. V is TRBV4-3 and J is TRBJ1-2; the D is unclear. CDR3 bases: TGCGCCAGCAGCCAAGATCTGACGGGTACGCATGGCTACACCTTC. Its translation is CASSQDLTGTHGYTF.